Each of the 2 T cell receptor beta chains below was sequenced from the same sample in a study of blood T cell repertoires in COVID-19. The data were produced by immunoSEQ multiplex PCR, yet TCRdb's version contains in-frame clones alone and is incomplete. The sample records under 200,000 clones, approximately 91% being singletons. Sequenced material: peripheral blood. These receptors originate from a man between 18 and 29 years old with active or convalescent COVID-19.

This sequence joins TRBV3-1 (or the pseudogene TRBV3-2) and TRBJ2-7; TRBD1 might be the D (6 bases). The V end lost 5 bases, the J end lost 6 bases, and 20 bases lay between the germline ends. Germline loops: CDR1 LGHDT, CDR2 YNNKEL (reference sequence). The CDR3 is made up of 15 amino acids. The CDR3 loop reads CASSYQRGRGSEQYF. The CDR3 nucleotides read TGTGCCAGCAGCTACCAAAGGGGCAGGGGCTCCGAGCAGTACTTC.

The CDR3 nucleotides are TGTGCCAGCAGTTCCCCCGACAGGGGACCCTACGAGCAGTACTTC. Protein: CASSSPDRGPYEQYF. This chain links TRBV6-2 or TRBV6-3 with TRBJ2-7; 8 bases are shared with TRBD1. J lost 2 bases, V lost 4 bases, and 7 bases had no gene match. The CDR3 is 15 amino acids. Germline V gene sequence: CDR1 MNHEY, CDR2 SVGEGT.